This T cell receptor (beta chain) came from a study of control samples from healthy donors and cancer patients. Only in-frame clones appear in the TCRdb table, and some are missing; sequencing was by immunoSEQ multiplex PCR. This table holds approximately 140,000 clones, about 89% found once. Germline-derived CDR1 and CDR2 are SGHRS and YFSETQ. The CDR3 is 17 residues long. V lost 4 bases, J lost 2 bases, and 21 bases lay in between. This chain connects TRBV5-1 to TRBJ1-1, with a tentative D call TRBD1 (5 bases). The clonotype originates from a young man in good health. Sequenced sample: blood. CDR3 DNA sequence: TGCGCCAGCAGCACCTCTTTCCGGGACTACGAAAACACTGAAGCTTTCTTT. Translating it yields CASSTSFRDYENTEAFF.